Sequencing of this T cell receptor beta chain was carried out in a study of T cells after posttransplantation cyclophosphamide (dated by TCRdb to between 2015 and 2016). As for the study more broadly: The study tracked T cell repertoire reconstitution by TRB sequencing after myeloablative bone marrow transplantation using posttransplantation cyclophosphamide as GVHD prophylaxis. Antigen receptor sequencing was done on samples from over 30 PTCy-treated patients and from roughly 17 related bone marrow donors of those patients. TRB sequencing was performed on blood from all 35 or so PTCy patients with 1-year posttransplant specimens. In 3 patients, up to 3 additional blood samples taken between 2 and 5.2 years after transplant also underwent TRB sequencing, as did pretransplant blood from a handful of patients. TRA and TRB clonality were tightly correlated in eight to ten samples, so subsequent TCR analyses focused on TRB only. Public TRB sequences were searched against a database of over 3,000 sequences associated with responses to pathogens, tumor antigens, self-antigens and alloantigens.

The treatment or condition label, read with the paper, signifies: high-dose cyclophosphamide on days +3 and +4 as single-agent GVHD prophylaxis. PTCy patients received busulfan and fludarabine conditioning, a related or unrelated marrow graft, and cyclophosphamide on days +3 and +4. The PTCy-treated patients were enrolled in a prospective multi-institutional clinical trial. Mononuclear cells from peripheral blood and bone marrow were separated by Ficoll-Hypaque density centrifugation and then cryopreserved. Overall study results and their limits: Across 40 to 55 patients, TRB clonality was highly associated with recipient CMV seropositivity and CMV reactivation, and PTCy diversity was similar to diversity in CNI/methotrexate controls. At 1-2 months, donor-recipient similarity was low but rose over the first year, and the later blood repertoires were often dominated by donor CD8+ memory clones. The TRB repertoires of T cells infiltrating skin or the GI tract showed only limited overlap with the TRB repertoires found in blood.

Note on this clone: Its antigen target is currently unknown. It has no much larger one-base neighbor in the sample; base qualities were not kept.

Taken from the germline V gene, the CDR1 and CDR2 loops are SGHTA and FQGNSA. The cysteine opens and the phenylalanine closes a CDR3 of 15 amino acids. Only the CDR3 portion is preserved as DNA: 45 bases, with reading frame beginning at the first base. V drops 1 base and J drops 5 bases, leaving 11 bases in between. Genomic DNA was the input for TRB sequencing, which was run either with the immunoSEQ assay at survey resolution or with the hsTCRB kit. In the source study's methods: The immunoSEQ software handled initial read processing, and the LymphoSeq R package was used for repertoire analyses. Clonality was calculated as 1 minus normalized Shannon entropy, and the Gini coefficient was also calculated for each TRB dataset. Phenotypes of unsorted samples were inferred by mapping TRB sequences from sorted subsets of the recipient or donor onto unsorted samples of the same recipient. TCRdb retrieved this table from immuneACCESS and kept in-frame rearrangements only. Not all clones are present; in checked studies, unresolved V genes account for under half, and no reason is known for the remainder. Clone size and V and J calls were adopted from that table, with D and trimming inferred from the DNA. Here the sample has roughly 20,000 clones; roughly 70% occur a single time. The ten top clones hold roughly 27% of the sample.

The receptor chain draws on TRBV7-2 and TRBJ2-2; the D gene is unclear. The specimen was PBMCs, collected after an allogeneic stem cell transplant with post-transplant cyclophosphamide. The receptor's source is a male patient aged 25 to 39 who received an allogeneic stem cell transplant from a related donor, was CMV-positive, and had acute GVHD only. Post transplant, some T cells may arise from the graft donor. The CDR3 has the sequence CASSLGRSGTGELFF. The nucleotides read TGTGCCAGCAGCTTAGGCAGGTCTGGTACCGGGGAGCTGTTTTTT.